This T cell receptor beta chain was observed in a study of cytomegalovirus exposure and HLA in healthy donors. Study as a whole: The same platform was used for the 130 or so validation repertoires and the approximately 670 first-cohort repertoires, a later analysis reported. Whole-study results and caveats: Cytomegalovirus-associated TCR beta chains were listed, numbering 150 to 200. The tendency of first-cohort TCR clusters to co-occur in the roughly 110 validation repertoires was the finding of a later analysis.

The donors were in the approximately 130-subject validation cohort; that cohort was separate from the roughly 620-subject first cohort. Assay: immunoSEQ multiplex PCR; the TCRdb copy retains only in-frame clones and omits some. Of over 150,000 clones listed, 85% are singletons. About this clone: Its antigen remains unidentified.

Germline loops: CDR1 SEHNR, CDR2 FQNEAQ (reference sequence). The CDR3 length is 13 residues. J was trimmed by 5 bases and V by 3 bases; bases with no gene match: 3. The TCR originated in a man between 18 and 29 years old in good health and CMV-seropositive. The sample taken for sequencing was PBMCs. The genes are TRBV7-9 and TRBJ2-7; 8 bases line up with TRBD1. The DNA of the CDR3 is TGTGCCAGCAGCTTGGACAGGGTTGACGAGCAGTACTTC. Its translation: CASSLDRVDEQYF.